This T cell receptor beta chain was identified in a study of regulatory T cells in long-lasting Graves disease (dated by TCRdb to the early 2020s). Describing the broader study: To count as having persistent Graves' disease, a patient had to have received antithyroid drug treatment for over 5 years with TSH receptor autoantibodies remaining persistently positive. Patients with persistent Graves' disease were compared with patients with newly diagnosed Graves' disease using TCR sequencing and RNA sequencing of peripheral blood. The study was conducted in China and was registered as a clinical trial. TCR sequencing covered some 13 persistent and approximately 20 newly diagnosed Graves' disease patients, around 33 samples in total. Antithyroid drugs had been taken for approximately 10 years on average by persistent Graves' disease patients in the clinical cohort. Results the study describes overall, beyond this receptor: Lower TCR Shannon entropy and fewer highly expanded clones were observed in persistent Graves' disease patients than in newly diagnosed patients, which suggested clonal expansion. Peripheral blood alone was examined, since thyroid tissue, which constituted the primary lesion, could not be accessed. Preferential use of TRBV28, TRBJ1-2 and TRBJ2-5 was observed in persistent disease, whereas TRBV20-1 and TRBJ2-1 were favored in newly diagnosed disease. As a limitation, the authors acknowledged that the small sample size may reduce accuracy. Only the TCR beta chain was sequenced and analyzed. Persistent patients shared more public clonotypes among themselves (around 2,700) than newly diagnosed patients did (about 1,000).

Relative to germline, V is 0 bases shorter and J is 7 bases shorter, with 12 bases between their ends. The CDR3 sequence holds 14 residues, the cysteine and phenylalanine included. Solely the CDR3 DNA is kept, with 42 bases framed from the first base. According to the germline V gene, CDR1 reads MNHEY and CDR2 reads SVGAGI. Libraries were built with multiplex PCR. Instrument on record: Illumina HiSeq 4000. To build TCR beta libraries, CDR3 regions were amplified by Arm-PCR using iRepertoire HTBI primers. PCR products were gel purified before sequencing. The study's own analysis went as follows. Gene usage analysis of CDR3 amino acid clonotypes relied on the approximately 68 TRBV and about 15 TRBJ segments identified across samples. COPE and FqMerger were used to merge filtered high-quality paired reads into contigs. BLAST was used to align contigs to the IMGT TRBV, TRBD and TRBJ reference genes, and CDR3 was defined following IMGT. Any clonotype with a frequency above 0.1% was counted as a highly expanded clone. Repertoire diversity was measured by Shannon entropy, and V-J evenness by the Gini coefficient. Public clonotypes were defined as clonotypes shared by more than one individual. The public sequencing data were trimmed at Q25 with fastp and processed into clonotypes with MiXCR by TCRdb, which kept only in-frame beta chains. Rows merge per CDR3 protein into single entries with the most common DNA and genes. TCRdb, not the original authors, processed these V and J calls. Present in this sample are more than 350,000 distinct CDR3 sequences, approximately 22% of which were seen just once. Clones ranked in the top ten supply roughly an eighth of the sample.

Taken with the paper, the label for time point translates to: persistent/refractory GD, antithyroid drugs over 5 years with positive TRAb. For both TCR sequencing and RNA sequencing, RNA was extracted from PBMCs using TRIzol. Graves' disease was diagnosed according to American Thyroid Association guidelines. Recruitment of patients was carried out at an endocrinology department in Xi'an, China. Each patient gave roughly 10 milliliters of peripheral blood, collected in an EDTA anticoagulant tube. Ficoll Paque Plus density gradient separation was used to isolate PBMCs, and no further T cell sorting was done. An Agilent 2100 Bioanalyzer and agarose gel were used to check RNA quality, and a NanoDrop 2000 was used to measure RNA concentration. Ten or more counts support this clonotype. Its specific antigen is unknown. Qualities for individual bases were not recorded, and no much larger clone is one base off.

The sequence is built from TRBV6-5 and TRBJ2-5, with no D gene named confidently. This TCR derives from a female donor with Graves disease. The specimen comprised peripheral blood mononuclear cells (PBMCs), sampled when the disease was refractory, from a patient treated with antithyroid drugs. Here the CDR3 is given as CASSYSIPVATQYF. The DNA is as follows: TGTGCCAGCAGTTACTCGATCCCCGTGGCGACCCAGTACTTC.